The clone carrying this T cell receptor beta chain appeared many times. This specimen comes from a study of Graves' ophthalmopathy and Graves' hyperthyroidism. The V and J ends lost 5 bases and 2 bases, in that order; junction bases with no gene match: 11. The CDR3 has 16 amino acids. Germline-derived CDR1 and CDR2 are LNHNV and YYDKDF (reference sequence). TCR beta CDR3 regions were amplified from RNA transcripts. RT-PCR in the first round used HTBI primers; a second-round multiplex PCR followed. Each CDR3 protein is one row after TCRdb ran MiXCR on the multiplex PCR reads. The table has approximately 380,000 distinct CDR3 sequences, under 25% seen once; the top ten hold under 3%.

The sequenced material came from peripheral blood. This sequence was found in a woman in her late teens or twenties with stable Graves' hyperthyroidism. The chain links TRBV15 to TRBJ2-7; 8 bases are shared with TRBD1. This CDR3 reads CATSPLTGGEAYEQYF. The CDR3, as DNA: TGTGCCACCAGCCCTCTAACAGGGGGTGAGGCCTACGAGCAGTACTTC.